The subject of this entry is one T cell receptor (beta chain). What it binds is not known. CDR1 and CDR2 from the germline V gene are SNHLY and FYNNEI. The ends were cut back, 1 base at V and 1 base at J, with 7 bases in the middle. This CDR3 contains 14 residues. The data were obtained in a study of T cell responses to AZD1222 COVID-19 vaccine. Broader study findings: The study reported that nearly half of spike-specific TCRs target unmutated variant regions. Vaccine-associated CD4 TCRs ranged over spike, dominating at 160-218 and 743-854. Following two doses of AZD1222, Spike-specific TCR breadth and depth rose.

The repertoire was sequenced with immunoSEQ multiplex PCR; TCRdb's copy has only in-frame clones and lacks some. The data contain about 73,000 clones, around 82% of them seen just once; the ten biggest clones take up around 48%. The gene calls are TRBV2 and TRBJ2-5; the D is unclear. This specimen consisted of peripheral blood, obtained 28 days after the second AZD1222 dose. This receptor was taken from an adult who received the AZD1222 COVID-19 vaccine. The CDR3 nucleotides are TGTGCCAGCAGTGAAGGGGCAGGCCAAGAGACCCAGTACTTC. Its translation is CASSEGAGQETQYF. Full variable domain (outside the CDR3, taken from reference TRBV2 and TRBJ2-5): EPEVTQTPSHQVTQMGQEVILRCVPISNHLYFYWYRQILGQKVEFLVSFYNNEISEKSEIFDDQFSVERPDGSNFTLKIRSTKLEDSAMYFCASSEGAGQETQYFGPGTRLLVL.